Following are 4 T cell receptor beta chains from one sample sequenced in a study of cytomegalovirus exposure and HLA in healthy donors. PCR employed 60 Vbeta and 13 Jbeta primers. Repertoires were generated with immunoSEQ multiplex PCR, while TCRdb's copy carries only in-frame clones and drops some. The sample includes some 130,000 clones. Material: PBMCs. All receptors come from a man younger than 35 in good health and CMV-seronegative.

CDR3 DNA sequence: TGTGCCAGCAGCTTTACTATCTACAATGAGCAGTTCTTC. The encoded protein is CASSFTIYNEQFF. V usage is TRBV7-2 and J usage is TRBJ2-1; no firm D call. V was clipped by 3 bases and J by 3 bases, with 6 bases between them. The CDR3 has 13 amino acids. The germline V gene has CDR1 SGHTA and CDR2 FQGNSA.

The rearrangement uses TRBV11-3 and TRBJ1-5; no definite D call. V was shortened by 5 bases and J by 3 bases, with 17 bases between the two germline ends. The CDR3 covers 16 residues. Germline V gives CDR1 SGHNT, CDR2 YENEEA. CDR3 sequence reads: CASSPSGGGLNQPQHF. The CDR3 bases are TGTGCCAGCAGCCCCTCCGGCGGAGGCCTCAATCAGCCCCAGCATTTT.

The CDR3 bases are TGTGCCAGCTCACCCTGGTCGGCAGGGACCTACGAGCAGTACTTC. Its translation is CASSPWSAGTYEQYF. The chain is built from TRBV18 and TRBJ2-7; maybe TRBD1 (5 bases). This CDR3 has 15 residues. Germline V lookup: CDR1 KGHSH, CDR2 LQKENI. The V gene lost 3 bases and the J gene lost 2 bases, with 14 bases spanning the gap.

V usage is TRBV28 and J usage is TRBJ1-1; D unclear. Trimming left V 6 bases short and J 4 bases short, with 15 bases between. The CDR3 runs 14 residues. Germline CDR1 reads MDHEN; CDR2 reads SYDVKM. DNA for the CDR3: TGTGCCAGCAGGAGTGAGGGCTGGGGCACTGAAGCTTTCTTT. Protein product: CASRSEGWGTEAFF. Full variable domain (outside the CDR3, taken from reference TRBV28 and TRBJ1-1): DVKVTQSSRYLVKRTGEKVFLECVQDMDHENMFWYRQDPGLGLRLIYFSYDVKMKEKGDIPEGYSVSREKKERFSLILESASTNQTSMYLCASRSEGWGTEAFFGQGTRLTVV.